Below, 13 T cell receptor beta chains from the same sample are listed, as sequenced in a study of shared clonotypes between healthy human individuals. TCRdb's table, derived via immunoSEQ multiplex PCR, lists solely in-frame clones and lacks some. Seen here are under 1,100,000 clones, about three quarters observed once, and the top ten hold less than 1.5%. Specimen: memory CD4+ T cells sorted from blood. Subset here: CD45RA-negative fraction. The receptors originated from a young man in good health.

CDR3 loop: CASSSQGRDYGYTF. The CDR3 nucleotides read TGTGCCAGCAGCTCACAGGGGAGAGACTATGGCTACACCTTC. The gene calls are TRBV28 and TRBJ1-2; 7 bases are shared with TRBD1. Germline CDR1 is MDHEN and CDR2 is SYDVKM. J gave up 3 bases and V 6 bases, and 7 bases lay outside the gene matches. The CDR3 is 14 residues long.

The table lists this clone with a few counts. The rearrangement joins TRBV5-5 to TRBJ2-5; D is tentatively TRBD1 or TRBD2 (5 bases each). The germline V gene has CDR1 SGHKS and CDR2 YYEKEE (reference sequence). The CDR3 has 16 amino acids. V lost 4 bases, J lost 5 bases, and 21 bases lay in between. CDR3 nucleotides: TGTGCCAGCAGCGAAAGCCGGGACCCCGGCCGGGAGACCCAGTACTTC. Translation gives CASSESRDPGRETQYF.

This chain uses TRBV12-5 with TRBJ2-3; no reliable D call. CDR3 length equals 13 residues. V lost 5 bases to trimming and J lost 7 bases, with 13 bases between them. Germline-derived CDR1 and CDR2 are LGHNT and FRNRAP. The chain's CDR3 is CASGPEMAYTQYF. For the CDR3, the DNA is TGTGCTAGTGGTCCGGAGATGGCCTATACGCAGTATTTT. Full variable domain (outside the CDR3, taken from reference TRBV12-5 and TRBJ2-3): DARVTQTPRHKVTEMGQEVTMRCQPILGHNTVFWYRQTMMQGLELLAYFRNRAPLDDSGMPKDRFSAEMPDATLATLKIQPSEPRDSAVYFCASGPEMAYTQYFGPGTRLTVL.

A single count supports this clone. A far larger clone lies a single base away; this is likely a read error. The chain carries TRBV5-1 and TRBJ2-5, with 8 nucleotides matching TRBD2. With V trimmed by 0 bases and J by 7 bases, 5 bases remained unmatched. This CDR3 region has 14 residues. Per the germline V gene, CDR1 is SGHRS and CDR2 is YFSETQ. CDR3 residues: CASSLERGGGTQYF. CDR3 in DNA: TGCGCCAGCAGCTTGGAACGGGGGGGAGGGACCCAGTACTTC. The variable domain in full, with the rest retrieved from reference TRBV5-1 and TRBJ2-5, is KAGVTQTPRYLIKTRGQQVTLSCSPISGHRSVSWYQQTPGQGLQFLFEYFSETQRNKGNFPGRFSGRQFSNSRSEMNVSTLELGDSALYLCASSLERGGGTQYFGPGTRLLVL.

Regarding this clone: The sample holds other DNA sequences that translate to the same CDR3. V is TRBV4-1 and J is TRBJ2-3; D is ambiguous. Germline V CDR1 and CDR2: MGHRA, YSYEKL. This CDR3 comprises 14 residues. Between the trimmed V and J ends, which lost 6 bases and 1 base, there was a span of 11 bases. As DNA, the CDR3 is TGCGCCAGCAGTCTCACACGTCGCACAGATACGCAGTATTTT. This translates into CASSLTRRTDTQYF.

The chain has TRBV7-9 and TRBJ1-2; D is perhaps TRBD1 (5 bases). The germline V gene encodes CDR1 SEHNR and CDR2 FQNEAQ (reference sequence). V was pared by 5 bases and J by 6 bases, with 19 bases between. The CDR3 is 15 amino acids. The CDR3 sequence is CASSAASGTTDGYTF. CDR3 sequence (DNA): TGTGCCAGCAGCGCCGCGTCCGGGACGACTGATGGCTACACCTTC.

The chain has TRBV6-6 and TRBJ2-5; 10 positions agree with TRBD2. CDR1 MNHNY and CDR2 SVGAGI come from the germline V gene (reference sequence). The V and J ends lost 5 bases and 0 bases, in that order; junction bases with no gene match: 6. This CDR3 comprises 16 residues. CDR3 sequence (DNA): TGTGCCAGCAGTGCCAGAGCGGGGGGGAACCAAGAGACCCAGTACTTC. Amino acid sequence: CASSARAGGNQETQYF.

The chain recombines TRBV6-1 with TRBJ1-2, with D possibly matching TRBD1 (5 bases). With 0 bases removed from V and 4 bases from J, the gap between germline ends came to 12 bases. The CDR3 consists of 15 residues. Germline CDR1 reads MNHNS; CDR2 reads SASEGT. CDR3 nucleotides: TGTGCCAGCAGTGAAGCAACAGGCAACCGCTATGGCTACACCTTC. The encoded protein is CASSEATGNRYGYTF.

The rearrangement joins TRBV2 to TRBJ1-1, with D tentatively TRBD1 (6 bases). Trimming took off 5 bases at V and 1 base at J, with 11 bases between the two ends. Per the germline V gene, CDR1 is SNHLY and CDR2 is FYNNEI. The CDR3 is 14 amino acids. The CDR3 DNA sequence: TGTGCCAGCAGTAGACAGGTTGCGAACACTGAAGCTTTCTTT. This encodes CASSRQVANTEAFF.

The V and J genes are TRBV2 and TRBJ1-6, with TRBD1 identical over 10 bases. With 1 base clipped from V and 7 bases from J, the junction kept 1 base outside the gene matches. The germline V gene encodes CDR1 SNHLY and CDR2 FYNNEI. This CDR3 comprises 15 residues. The CDR3 DNA is TGTGCCAGCAGTGAAGAGGGACAGGGGAATTCACCCCTCCACTTT. It yields the protein CASSEEGQGNSPLHF. Together with reference TRBV2 and TRBJ1-6, the CDR3 gives the full variable domain: EPEVTQTPSHQVTQMGQEVILRCVPISNHLYFYWYRQILGQKVEFLVSFYNNEISEKSEIFDDQFSVERPDGSNFTLKIRSTKLEDSAMYFCASSEEGQGNSPLHFGNGTRLTVT.

This clone turned up a few times. V usage is TRBV5-4 and J usage is TRBJ2-7; 7 nucleotides agree with TRBD1. This CDR3 is 14 amino acids long. V shed 3 bases and J 6 bases; nucleotides not matched to a gene: 9. Germline V gives CDR1 SGHNT, CDR2 YYREEE (reference sequence). CDR3 region: CASSWDSESSEQYF. The CDR3 nucleotides are TGTGCCAGCAGCTGGGACAGCGAGTCTTCCGAGCAGTACTTC. Supplemented by reference TRBV5-4 and TRBJ2-7, the full variable domain reads ETGVTQSPTHLIKTRGQQVTLRCSSQSGHNTVSWYQQALGQGPQFIFQYYREEENGRGNFPPRFSGLQFPNYSSELNVNALELDDSALYLCASSWDSESSEQYFGPGTRLTVT.

This clone has a single count. The chain has TRBV11-2 and TRBJ2-5; D perhaps matches TRBD1 (7 bases). The CDR3 is made up of 16 amino acids. CDR1 and CDR2 from the germline V gene are SGHAT and FQNNGV. Trimming took 4 bases from V and 2 from J, leaving 17 bases between them. The CDR3 reads CASSSELTGRQETQYF. CDR3 nucleotide sequence: TGTGCCAGCAGCTCCGAATTGACAGGGAGGCAAGAGACCCAGTACTTC.

The V gene is TRBV6-1, the J gene TRBJ1-5, with a possible D match to TRBD1 (6 bases). The germline V gene encodes CDR1 MNHNS and CDR2 SASEGT. The CDR3 spans 17 residues. Trimming took off 4 bases at V and 5 bases at J, with 21 bases between the two ends. The CDR3 coding sequence is TGTGCCAGCAGTGGACGACAGTGGGGGCTCACGGATCAGCCCCAGCATTTT. Amino acid sequence: CASSGRQWGLTDQPQHF.